This entry concerns a single TCR beta chain. The source of the sample is a study of T-cell reconstitution after alpha-beta-depleted transplantation in children. The ends lost 2 bases at V and 3 bases at J; junction bases unmatched: 3. The V gene's germline CDR1 is SGHAT and CDR2 FQNNGV. This CDR3 has 15 residues. Unique molecular identifiers were incorporated into the prepared TCRbeta library. Using its own MiXCR run on the PCR reads, TCRdb lists one record per CDR3 protein. Of around 580,000 distinct CDR3 sequences in the sample, 27% are singletons; the top ten hold under 45%. The gene calls are TRBV11-2 and TRBJ2-7; 11 bases match TRBD2. This sample comprised PBMCs, obtained before TCRalphabeta/CD19-depleted stem cell transplant. This receptor was identified in a boy in the first two years of life with Wiskott-Aldrich syndrome, due to receive a stem cell transplant. DNA of the CDR3: TGTGCCAGCAGCTTAACTAGCGGGAGCATCTACGAGCAGTACTTC. Protein sequence: CASSLTSGSIYEQYF.